This is a list of T cell receptor beta chains from one sample in a study of blood T cell repertoires in COVID-19. Sequencing was performed with immunoSEQ multiplex PCR; in TCRdb, only in-frame clones are kept and a portion is missing. The top ten clones hold around 3.2% of a sample with under 250,000 clones, about 90% of them seen once. The sample consisted of PBMCs or T cells enriched from blood (not recorded which). These receptors were taken from a woman in her forties who had been exposed to COVID-19. CDR3s include the opening cysteine and the closing phenylalanine or tryptophan. The order of the fields is clone size, J gene, D gene, V gene, CDR3 protein, CDR3 DNA. D genes are given only for firm matches. The size entry is marked missing in some rows and otherwise reads once, few, many or a size class.

. | TRBJ2-5 | TRBD1 | TRBV7-2 | CASSQGAGETQYF | TGTGCCAGCAGCCAGGGGGCCGGTGAGACCCAGTACTTC
. | TRBJ1-4 | TRBD1 | TRBV10-1 | CASSESGTGVEEKLFF | TGCGCCAGCAGTGAGTCGGGGACAGGGGTGGAAGAAAAACTGTTTTTT
. | TRBJ1-5 | . | TRBV28 | CASSFSLSSQPQHF | TGTGCCAGCAGTTTTTCCCTATCGAGTCAGCCCCAGCATTTT
. | TRBJ1-1 | . | TRBV5-4 | CASSTQAGRDEAFF | TGTGCCAGCAGCACGCAGGCGGGCAGAGACGAAGCTTTCTTT
. | TRBJ2-5 | . | TRBV5-3 | CARGPIRFVETQYF | TGTGCCAGGGGCCCCATTCGTTTTGTGGAGACCCAGTACTTC
once | TRBJ2-2 | TRBD1 | TRBV7-3 | CASSLTAHRGVGELFF | TGTGCCAGCAGCTTAACAGCGCACAGGGGTGTCGGGGAGCTGTTTTTT
. | TRBJ2-2 | . | TRBV7-9 | CASSSPRGRELFF | TGTGCCAGCAGCTCCCCCAGGGGCAGGGAGCTGTTTTTT
. | TRBJ1-1 | . | TRBV29-1 | CSVIRHLTATEAFF | TGCAGCGTGATTAGACACTTGACAGCCACTGAAGCTTTCTTT
. | TRBJ1-2 | . | TRBV5-1 | CASSPQAGWIGNDGYTF | TGCGCCAGCAGTCCCCAGGCAGGGTGGATCGGTAACGATGGCTACACCTTC
. | TRBJ2-7 | TRBD1 | TRBV25-1 | CASSSRGTGGGEQYF | TGTGCCAGCAGTAGCCGCGGGACAGGGGGCGGCGAGCAGTACTTC
. | TRBJ2-5 | TRBD2 | TRBV11-1 | CASSGLADQETQYF | TGTGCCAGCTCCGGACTAGCGGACCAAGAGACCCAGTACTTC
. | TRBJ2-2 | . | TRBV2 | CASRQNLANTGELFF | TGTGCCAGCCGACAGAACCTCGCGAACACCGGGGAGCTGTTTTTT
few | TRBJ1-5 | . | TRBV30 | CAWRYCLGGCNQPQHF | TGTGCCTGGAGGTACTGTTTGGGGGGTTGCAATCAGCCCCAGCATTTT
. | TRBJ1-5 | . | TRBV20-1 | CSAGEPQHF | TGCAGTGCAGGGGAGCCCCAGCATTTT
few | TRBJ2-2 | . | TRBV7-9 | CASSLALANTGELFF | TGTGCCAGCAGCTTAGCGTTAGCGAACACCGGGGAGCTGTTTTTT
. | TRBJ2-2 | TRBD2 | TRBV5-1 | CASRIYAGTSGSGELFF | TGTGCCAGCAGGATTTACGCCGGGACTAGCGGGAGTGGGGAGCTGTTTTTT
few | TRBJ1-4 | . | TRBV25-1 | CASSEFVERETNEKLFF | TGTGCCAGCAGTGAATTTGTAGAGAGGGAAACTAATGAAAAACTGTTTTTT
. | TRBJ1-1 | TRBD1 | TRBV6-2/TRBV6-3 | CASSLRTGATEAFF | TGTGCCAGCAGCCTTCGGACAGGGGCCACTGAAGCTTTCTTT
. | TRBJ1-2 | TRBD1 | TRBV7-9 | CASFTGESYTF | TGTGCCAGCTTCACAGGGGAAAGCTACACCTTC
. | TRBJ1-1 | TRBD1 | TRBV7-3 | CASSLRWGQRRFVTTEAFF | TGTGCCAGCAGCTTAAGGTGGGGACAGCGTCGTTTCGTCACGACTGAAGCTTTCTTT
. | TRBJ1-2 | TRBD1 | TRBV12-3/TRBV12-4 | CASRRQGNYGYTF | TGTGCCAGCAGACGACAGGGCAACTATGGCTACACCTTC
. | TRBJ1-4 | TRBD1 | TRBV15 | CATSSAAGTGDEKLFF | TGTGCCACCAGCAGTGCGGCCGGGACAGGGGACGAAAAACTGTTTTTT
. | TRBJ2-3 | . | TRBV20-1 | CSAWGLDTQYF | TGCAGTGCTTGGGGCCTCGATACGCAGTATTTT
. | TRBJ1-4 | . | TRBV7-2 | CASSRPGTNEKLFF | TGTGCCAGCAGCCGCCCGGGTACTAATGAAAAACTGTTTTTT
. | TRBJ1-2 | TRBD1 | TRBV7-2 | CASSRGGQAFYGYTF | TGTGCCAGCAGCCGCGGGGGACAGGCCTTCTATGGCTACACCTTC
many | TRBJ1-2 | TRBD1 | TRBV19 | CASSMPDRAYGYTF | TGTGCCAGTAGTATGCCGGACAGGGCCTATGGCTACACCTTC
. | TRBJ1-5 | . | TRBV19 | CASSIDGSNQPQHF | TGTGCCAGTAGTATAGACGGTAGCAATCAGCCCCAGCATTTT
. | TRBJ1-6 | TRBD1 | TRBV6-6 | CASSEARTGGFNSYNSPLHF | TGTGCCAGCAGCGAGGCCCGGACAGGGGGCTTTAACTCCTATAATTCACCCCTCCACTTT
. | TRBJ1-2 | . | TRBV5-1 | CASSLADPRGYGYTF | TGCGCCAGCAGCTTGGCGGACCCACGGGGGTATGGCTACACCTTC
. | TRBJ2-4 | . | TRBV6-2/TRBV6-3 | CASSLQNNFNIQYF | TGTGCCAGCAGTCTACAGAATAATTTTAACATTCAGTACTTC
. | TRBJ2-1 | TRBD2 | TRBV7-6 | CASSRIGTSGGTYNEQFF | TGTGCCAGCAGCCGCATTGGGACTAGCGGGGGGACCTACAATGAGCAGTTCTTC
. | TRBJ1-1 | . | TRBV12-3/TRBV12-4 | CATGSGSRAFF | TGTGCCACGGGATCGGGGAGTCGGGCTTTCTTT
few | TRBJ2-1 | TRBD2 | TRBV6-2/TRBV6-3 | CASRYLAELYNEQFF | TGTGCCAGCAGGTACCTAGCGGAGTTGTACAATGAGCAGTTCTTC
. | TRBJ2-1 | TRBD2 | TRBV5-1 | CASIGGGSYNEQFF | TGCGCCAGCATCGGGGGAGGGTCCTACAATGAGCAGTTCTTC
. | TRBJ2-7 | TRBD1 | TRBV12-5 | CASGLVPFFRQGQGLEQYF | TGTGCTAGTGGTTTGGTACCGTTTTTTAGACAGGGTCAAGGTCTCGAGCAGTACTTC
. | TRBJ2-5 | . | TRBV19 | CASQDQADQETQYF | TGTGCCAGTCAGGACCAAGCGGACCAAGAGACCCAGTACTTC
. | TRBJ2-7 | TRBD2 | TRBV19 | CASSTYSGGLVVDEQYF | TGTGCCAGTAGTACCTACTCCGGGGGGTTGGTGGTGGACGAGCAGTACTTC
. | TRBJ2-3 | . | TRBV18 | CASSPPGRGSTDTQYF | TGTGCCAGCTCACCACCGGGCAGGGGTAGCACAGATACGCAGTATTTT
. | TRBJ2-1 | . | TRBV28 | CASSLIGAHEQFF | TGTGCCAGCAGTTTAATAGGGGCCCATGAGCAGTTCTTC
. | TRBJ2-5 | TRBD2 | TRBV7-2 | CASSPSLGGGPGGETQYF | TGTGCCAGCAGCCCTAGCCTGGGCGGGGGGCCAGGTGGGGAGACCCAGTACTTC
. | TRBJ2-2 | TRBD1 | TRBV27 | CASSPRQGHPESTNTGELFF | TGTGCCAGCAGTCCCCGACAGGGCCACCCCGAGTCTACGAACACCGGGGAGCTGTTTTTT
. | TRBJ1-1 | . | TRBV5-1 | CASSLQPTGGNSEAFF | TGCGCCAGCAGCCTGCAACCTACCGGGGGAAACTCTGAAGCTTTCTTT
. | TRBJ2-5 | . | TRBV19 | CASSIYTASETQYF | TGTGCCAGTAGTATCTATACCGCTTCAGAGACCCAGTACTTC
. | TRBJ1-2 | . | TRBV7-9 | CASSLRDTDLNYGYTF | TGTGCCAGCAGCTTGAGGGACACCGACCTTAACTATGGCTACACCTTC
. | TRBJ2-1 | . | TRBV7-3 | CASSSSGSYNEQFF | TGTGCCAGCAGCTCGAGCGGATCCTACAATGAGCAGTTCTTC
. | TRBJ1-2 | . | TRBV5-1 | CASSLTAANYGYTF | TGCGCCAGCAGCTTAACCGCAGCTAACTATGGCTACACCTTC
. | TRBJ2-7 | . | TRBV28 | CASILGTGTYEQYF | TGTGCCAGCATCTTAGGTACAGGAACCTACGAGCAGTACTTC
. | TRBJ1-2 | . | TRBV18 | CASSPGGVLYGYTF | TGTGCCAGCTCACCTGGAGGGGTCCTCTATGGCTACACCTTC
. | TRBJ1-1 | . | TRBV29-1 | CSVDFGGSTEAFF | TGCAGCGTTGATTTTGGGGGGAGCACTGAAGCTTTCTTT
. | TRBJ1-1 | . | TRBV5-1 | CASSLVGENTEAFF | TGCGCCAGCAGCTTGGTAGGGGAAAACACTGAAGCTTTCTTT
. | TRBJ1-1 | . | TRBV4-3 | CASSQDISFRAFF | TGCGCCAGCAGCCAAGATATCTCTTTCAGAGCTTTCTTT
few | TRBJ2-3 | TRBD2 | TRBV15 | CATSNPGTSGRTDTQYF | TGTGCCACCAGCAATCCCGGGACTAGCGGCCGCACAGATACGCAGTATTTT
. | TRBJ2-7 | . | TRBV2 | CASCGHPGEQYF | TGTGCCAGCTGTGGACACCCAGGGGAGCAGTACTTC
. | TRBJ1-2 | . | TRBV2 | CASHVGGESYGYTF | TGTGCCAGCCACGTGGGGGGAGAAAGCTATGGCTACACCTTC
. | TRBJ2-5 | . | TRBV28 | CASSLMGPVVETQYF | TGTGCCAGCAGTTTGATGGGGCCCGTGGTGGAGACCCAGTACTTC
. | TRBJ2-4 | . | TRBV7-8 | CATTPESGDIQYF | TGTGCCACTACGCCGGAATCGGGGGACATTCAGTACTTC
. | TRBJ2-1 | TRBD2 | TRBV7-6 | CASSLAAGAGNEQFF | TGTGCCAGCAGCTTAGCAGCGGGAGCTGGCAATGAGCAGTTCTTC
. | TRBJ1-6 | . | TRBV3-1/TRBV3-2 | CASSLRGGGSPLHF | TGTGCCAGCAGCCTTCGGGGTGGCGGCTCACCCCTCCACTTT
. | TRBJ1-6 | . | TRBV5-5 | CASSPRGGEYNSPLHF | TGTGCCAGCAGCCCCCGGGGGGGCGAGTATAATTCACCCCTCCACTTT
. | TRBJ2-1 | . | TRBV19 | CASSLSGFASGDEQFF | TGTGCCAGTAGTCTTAGTGGCTTTGCGTCAGGGGATGAGCAGTTCTTC